The clone carrying this TCR beta chain was counted at least ten times. Its matching antigen is unknown. Each diagnosis was grounded in clinical symptoms, serum thyroxine and TRAb, thyroid ultrasound, and orbital computed tomography. This record belongs to a study of T cells in Graves' hyperthyroidism and ophthalmopathy. Study-wide points: Clonotypes that were expanded in thyroid above 0.001 mostly appeared in blood too. Ophthalmopathy and stable hyperthyroidism were separated by a 13 V-J model. The model made its ophthalmopathy prediction, and onset followed a median approximately 6 months later.

Germline assignment: CDR1 DFQATT and CDR2 SNEGSKA (reference sequence). This CDR3 is 12 amino acids long. Amplification of TCR beta CDR3 regions was performed using RNA transcripts as template. With the HTBI primer set, the TCR CDR3 went through a first round of RT-PCR. TCRdb itself ran the multiplex PCR reads through MiXCR, one entry per CDR3 protein. The sample includes fewer than 450,000 distinct CDR3 sequences, 15% of them seen just once. Sequencing was done on a sample of blood. The receptor's source is a woman aged 60-70 years with Graves' ophthalmopathy. V and J are TRBV20-1 and TRBJ2-5, with D tentatively TRBD1 (6 bases). CDR3 bases: TGCTCCGCCGGGCCAAGGGGGGAGACCCAGTACTTC. Protein product: CSAGPRGETQYF.